The rows below give T cell receptor beta chains drawn from one sample of a study of cytomegalovirus exposure and HLA in healthy donors. Sequencing was performed with immunoSEQ multiplex PCR; in TCRdb, only in-frame clones are kept and a portion is missing. The sample holds tens of thousands of clones, 81% seen once. Sequenced: PBMCs. The receptor source for this set is a young woman in good health and CMV-seronegative. Each CDR3 is given with its conserved first and last residue. D genes are given only for firm matches. Clone size is stated in some rows and not others, as once, few, many or a class when expanded.

v_gene,abundance,j_gene,d_gene,CDR3nt,CDR3aa
TRBV19,-,TRBJ1-1,-,TGTGCCAGTAGTATGGAAAACCCGGGATACTTAAACACTGAAGCTTTCTTT,CASSMENPGYLNTEAFF
TRBV4-3,few,TRBJ2-3,TRBD2,TGCGCCAGCAGCCAAGTCGGGGGGGATACGCAGTATTTT,CASSQVGGDTQYF
TRBV27,-,TRBJ2-7,-,TGTGCCAGCAGTTTGGGGCAGGACACCTACGAGCAGTACTTC,CASSLGQDTYEQYF
TRBV6-6,-,TRBJ2-7,TRBD1,TGTGCCAGCAGTTACTCGACGGACAGGTCCTACGAGCAGTACTTC,CASSYSTDRSYEQYF
TRBV5-5,-,TRBJ1-2,TRBD1,TGTGCCAGCAGTACCCCGGGACAGGGGTTTGGTTATGGCTACACCTTC,CASSTPGQGFGYGYTF
TRBV19,-,TRBJ2-5,TRBD2,TGTGCCAGTAGTATAGTTTCTAGCGGGGCCCAAACGACCCAGTACTTC,CASSIVSSGAQTTQYF
TRBV5-1,-,TRBJ2-1,-,TGCGCCAGCAGCTTGGACAGGTATACCTACAATGAGCAGTTCTTC,CASSLDRYTYNEQFF
TRBV28,-,TRBJ2-7,TRBD1,TGTGCCAGCAGTTTACAGGGGGCATGGTACGAGCAGTACTTC,CASSLQGAWYEQYF
TRBV18,-,TRBJ1-2,-,TGTGCCAGCTCACCACCGAAGACAGTCGTTTACTATGGCTACACCTTC,CASSPPKTVVYYGYTF
TRBV6-6,-,TRBJ1-1,-,TGTGCCAGCAGTTACTCGAGCTTGAACACTGAAGCTTTCTTT,CASSYSSLNTEAFF